This T cell receptor (beta chain) was sequenced in a study of beta chain features in type 1 diabetes (dated by TCRdb to 2016 to 2018). Regarding the complete study: Mean age, gender distribution, total cell number and subset yield were not different between patients and healthy donors. A total of some 100,000,000 sorted cells were examined across all samples, and a strong correlation was observed between cell number per subset and RNA yield. The study compared the TCRB repertoires of sorted circulating CD4+ T cell subsets in recently diagnosed type 1 diabetes patients with those in matched healthy donors. Regulatory and stem cell-like memory subsets were obtained from only 8 patients and about 8 healthy donors, while naive and central memory subsets were obtained from all 30 or so donors.

The CDR3, cysteine through phenylalanine, is 16 amino acids long. The retained sequence is limited to the CDR3, 48 bases, with the frame set at the first base. CDR1 is given as SGHNT and CDR2 as YENEEA, both from the germline V gene. V is pared back by 6 bases and J by 4 bases, with 18 bases lying between the germline termini. The paper as a whole reports these results and caveats: Because the HLA sub-analyses included only small numbers of individuals, any influence of HLA type on TCRB rearrangement was left unresolved. A moderate but significant shortening of TCRB CDR3 length was observed in type 1 diabetes patients in all four CD4+ subsets. The naive, central memory and regulatory TCRB repertoires appeared to resemble one another more closely among patients than among healthy donors. Shorter templates might be favored by PCR, yet because patient and control samples were amplified and corrected together, any such skew would affect both groups equally. Sequencing cDNA rather than genomic DNA could over-represent highly expressing activated cells, although activation and CD3 levels did not differ between groups. Fewer insertions and more nucleotide deletions at VDJ recombination sites were observed in patients with type 1 diabetes, implying thymic rearrangement abnormalities.

For this clone: Its target antigen remains unknown. Per-base quality was not reported, and no clone a single base away is much larger than it.

The entire amount of isolated RNA was reverse transcribed using the High Capacity cDNA Reverse Transcription Kit, so the sequenced TCRB transcripts were expressed ones. Deep immunoSEQ sequencing was applied to naive, central memory and regulatory T cell samples, giving an average of roughly 3.5 million total reads per sample. Sorted cells were lysed in RLT buffer and RNA was extracted with DNase-treated RNeasy Micro or Mini kits, depending on cell number. To prevent cross-contamination, each cell subset was processed individually, whereas patient and healthy donor samples were processed jointly. TCRB sequences were amplified from cDNA with the immunoSEQ multiplex PCR, producing 87-bp fragments spanning the CDR3 region. Sequencing of the amplicons was performed on the Illumina HiSeq platform. As for the original processing: Synthetic template baselines were used to correct PCR bias computationally, reads within Hamming distance 2 were collapsed together, and singletons that could not be merged were discarded. By aligning reads against IMGT, V, D and J genes, CDR3 length, and insertions or deletions at six rearrangement sites were assigned. Within each subset, clonotype counts were normalized to sorted cell number, after which true diversity and Gini coefficients were computed with the tcR R package. The overlap coefficient, calculated on TCRB nucleotide sequences, was used to measure repertoire sharing. Out-of-frame TCRB sequences from naive cells were analyzed as a proxy for the pre-selection repertoire. The table comes from immuneACCESS by way of TCRdb, which keeps in-frame sequences with V and J called. Part of the clones is missing from these tables; in studies checked, under half for an unresolved V gene and the rest for unknown reasons. The V and J calls and clone size were taken over from that table, and D and trimming were inferred from the DNA. This sample holds around 350,000 clones; over 10% were observed only once. The top ten clonotypes cover approximately 0.015% of the sample.

A single peripheral blood draw of around 0.11 L on average was collected from each donor into heparinised tubes. Naive, central memory, regulatory and stem cell-like memory CD4+ T cells were sorted on a BD FACSAria II using a panel including CD45RO, CCR7, CD25, CD127, CD95 and CD27. Purity was above 95% for every sorted population. PBMCs were separated immediately by Lymphoprep density gradient centrifugation and were stained directly, without being cultured. Samples were stained and sorted in pairs, with one healthy donor and one patient per experiment, so that batch effects were minimized. The V and J genes are TRBV11-3 and TRBJ2-2; the D gene is perhaps TRBD1, from 7 matching bases. The sequenced sample consisted of naive CD4+ T cells from blood. The cell subset or site label, as the study defines it: true naive CD4+ T cells. The receptor was derived from a man younger than 35 in good health. The CDR3 amino acid sequence is: CASSFWTGGSTGELFF. The nucleotides read TGTGCCAGCAGTTTTTGGACAGGAGGGAGCACCGGGGAGCTGTTTTTT.